The present T cell receptor (beta chain) was sequenced within a study of T cell responses to AZD1222 COVID-19 vaccine. Sequencing was performed with immunoSEQ multiplex PCR; in TCRdb, only in-frame clones are kept and a portion is missing. The data show 70,000 to 95,000 clones, with around nine tenths seen just once and roughly 2.8% held by the top ten. General observations from the study: The donor cohort was predominantly white British with a female majority, and clonal diversity may have been underestimated. Compared with day 0, the breadth and depth of the Spike-specific TCR repertoire rose significantly after two doses of AZD1222. The peak T cell response came first, and repertoires were sampled only after it. There were vaccine-associated CD4 TCRs across spike, dominant at 160-218 and 743-854.

This CDR3 spans 12 amino acids. Germline CDR1 and CDR2: MDHEN and SYDVKM. V lost 4 bases and J lost 3; bases outside the gene matches: 0. Comment on this clone: Its antigen is unidentified.

This TCR was recovered from an adult in good health. Sequencing used peripheral blood, obtained on day 0 of MenACWY control vaccination. V and J are TRBV28 and TRBJ2-7; TRBD1 matches at 7 bases. The CDR3 DNA reads TGTGCCAGCAGTTACAGGGGCTACGAGCAGTACTTC. It specifies CASSYRGYEQYF. The full variable domain, in which reference TRBV28 and TRBJ2-7 provide the parts outside the CDR3, is DVKVTQSSRYLVKRTGEKVFLECVQDMDHENMFWYRQDPGLGLRLIYFSYDVKMKEKGDIPEGYSVSREKKERFSLILESASTNQTSMYLCASSYRGYEQYFGPGTRLTVT.